This T cell receptor (beta chain) emerged from a study of T cells in Graves' hyperthyroidism and ophthalmopathy. A few counts support this clonotype. Its target is unknown. V dropped 3 bases and J dropped 0 bases, with 11 bases sitting between them. CDR3 size: 15 residues. CDR1 is ENHRY and CDR2 is SYGVKD in the germline V gene. Amplified regions were TCR beta CDR3 sequences from RNA transcripts. In the first-round RT-PCR of the TCR CDR3, the HTBI primer set was used. TCRdb re-derived calls from the multiplex PCR reads in MiXCR, one entry per CDR3 protein. The sample contains roughly 300,000 distinct CDR3 sequences, 15% to 20% of which appear only once. Whole-study findings and limits: By a 13 V-J model, ophthalmopathy was set apart from stable hyperthyroidism.

This clonotype originated in a woman aged 45-60 years with Graves' hyperthyroidism. The chain employs TRBV10-3 and TRBJ1-2, with D tentatively TRBD1 (5 bases). The specimen was blood. CDR3 nucleotide sequence: TGTGCCATCAGTGACCACAGGACCCCTAACTATGGCTACACCTTC. Protein product: CAISDHRTPNYGYTF.